The clone carrying this T cell receptor beta chain showed up many times. This entry is derived from a study of T-cell reconstitution after alpha-beta-depleted transplantation in children. The TCRbeta library incorporated unique molecular identifiers. One entry per CDR3 protein results from TCRdb running MiXCR on the PCR reads. Among some 640,000 distinct CDR3 sequences listed, around 16% were seen once. Sequencing was performed on PBMCs from the stem cell graft donor, taken from the stem cell graft. The origin of this receptor is a human donor who donated a stem cell graft to a child with acute myeloid leukemia.

This CDR3 is CASKDQVNTEAFF. CDR3 sequence (DNA): TGTGCCAGCAAGGATCAGGTGAACACTGAAGCTTTCTTT. The chain combines TRBV27 with TRBJ1-1; D remains ambiguous. Trimming took off 7 bases at V and 0 bases at J, with 9 bases between the two ends. This CDR3 is 13 amino acids long. Germline lookup yields CDR1 MNHEY and CDR2 SMNVEV (reference sequence).